The 27 T cell receptor beta chains below all came from one sample that was sequenced in a study of T cell repertoires in cytomegalovirus infection. TCRdb itself ran the reads through MiXCR, one entry per CDR3 protein. The sample records around 490,000 distinct CDR3 sequences, about 26% being singletons. The sample was PBMCs. Receptors originate from a human donor in good health (CMV status not recorded). Some clones in this sample may be carry-over from other donors' samples.

V and J are TRBV7-3 and TRBJ2-1; maybe TRBD1 (7 bases). The ends were cut back, 4 bases at V and 7 bases at J, with 17 bases in the middle. Per germline, CDR1 SGHTA and CDR2 FQGTGA. CDR3 size: 15 residues. CDR3 loop: CASSSHRGRGNEQFF. CDR3 nucleotide sequence: TGTGCCAGCAGCTCACACAGGGGACGGGGGAATGAGCAGTTCTTC.

The rearrangement joins TRBV7-2 to TRBJ1-4; D might be TRBD1 (5 bases). V was pared by 5 bases and J by 8 bases, with 15 bases between. Germline CDR1 and CDR2: SGHTA and FQGNSA. The CDR3 runs 14 residues. The DNA for the CDR3 is TGTGCCAGCAGCCAAAAGGGGCGTTGGGAAAAACTGTTTTTT. Translated: CASSQKGRWEKLFF.

The V call is TRBV28, the J call TRBJ2-1, with 13 bases matching TRBD2. This CDR3 is built from 17 residues. With 11 bases clipped from V and 4 bases from J, the junction kept 14 bases outside the gene matches. CDR1 and CDR2 (germline): MDHEN, SYDVKM. The CDR3 region has the DNA TGTGCCTGTTGGGGAGGACTAGCGGGAGTGGGGTACAATGAGCAGTTCTTC. Its translation: CACWGGLAGVGYNEQFF.

This clonotype has just a few counts. The chain uses TRBV6-1 and TRBJ2-3; 7 bases map to TRBD1. J lost 6 bases, V lost 4 bases, and 10 bases had no gene match. The length of the CDR3 is 15 residues. Germline CDR1 and CDR2: MNHNS and SASEGT. CDR3 nucleotides: TGTGCCAGCAGTGCTTACAGGGGCGTTCGGGATACGCAGTATTTT. This codes for CASSAYRGVRDTQYF.

The CDR3 protein is CASSPAFSNQPQHF. The CDR3 nucleotides are TGTGCCAGCAGTCCAGCATTTAGCAATCAGCCCCAGCATTTT. V usage is TRBV12-3 or TRBV12-4 and J usage is TRBJ1-5; D not resolved. The V end was cut by 5 bases, the J end by 0 bases, with 8 bases between. The CDR3 consists of 14 residues.

The chain employs TRBV11-2 and TRBJ1-1, with 9 positions matching TRBD1. This CDR3 is built from 14 residues. Losses at the gene ends were 8 bases for V and 4 bases for J; bases not matched to a gene: 8. The germline gives CDR1 SGHAT, CDR2 FQNNGV. In nucleotides, the CDR3 is TGTGCCAGCGTACAGGGGGCCGGAGGCACTGAAGCTTTCTTT. This codes for CASVQGAGGTEAFF.

As for this clonotype: A read error may account for a junction end that differs from germline. The chain uses TRBV28 and TRBJ2-1, with no clear D. Germline values: CDR1 MDHEN, CDR2 SYDVKM. This CDR3 has 14 residues. As DNA, the CDR3 is TGTGCCAGCAGTCCCCCGCCGGCCTACAATGAGCAGTTATTC. It encodes CASSPPPAYNEQLF.

The chain links TRBV11-2 to TRBJ2-3, with D unresolved. CDR3 size: 14 residues. Germline CDR1 reads SGHAT; CDR2 reads FQNNGV. V lost 0 bases, J lost 3 bases, and 7 bases lay in between. As DNA, the CDR3 is TGTGCCAGCAGCTTAGACTACGGAACAGATACGCAGTATTTT. This encodes CASSLDYGTDTQYF.

V and J are TRBV15 and TRBJ1-2; the D gene is possibly TRBD1 (6 bases). V lost 4 bases and J lost 2, with 11 bases in between. CDR3 size: 14 residues. Germline CDR1 LNHNV, CDR2 YYDKDF (reference sequence). In DNA, the CDR3 is TGTGCCACCAGCATAGCAGACAGGAACTATGGCTACACCTTC. Amino acid sequence: CATSIADRNYGYTF.

This chain connects TRBV4-1 to TRBJ1-5, with D possibly being TRBD1 (5 bases). The germline gives CDR1 MGHRA, CDR2 YSYEKL. Trimming left V 0 bases short and J 4 bases short, with 10 bases between. The CDR3 runs to 15 residues. The CDR3 DNA is TGCGCCAGCAGCCAAGACCCCAGGGTAAATCAGCCCCAGCATTTT. Translation: CASSQDPRVNQPQHF.

This clonotype has more than one count but fewer than ten. The rearrangement links TRBV7-8 to TRBJ2-2; D gene uncertain. Germline CDR1 SGHVS, CDR2 FQNEAQ. Trimming took 5 bases from V and 1 from J, leaving 11 bases between them. The CDR3 consists of 15 residues. The CDR3 DNA reads TGTGCCAGCAGCCTTACTGTTAGGAACACCGGGGAGCTGTTTTTT. Translating gives CASSLTVRNTGELFF.

With regard to this clonotype: This may arise from a read error, as a much more abundant clone is one base away. The J gene is TRBJ1-2, the V gene TRBV7-9; a weak D match, TRBD1 (6 bases). The CDR3 length is 15 residues. Germline assignment: CDR1 SEHNR and CDR2 FQNEAQ (reference sequence). CDR3 DNA: TGTGCCAGCAGCTTTTCGGGGGCGCCGAACTATGGCTACGCCTTC. Protein sequence: CASSFSGAPNYGYAF.

This clonotype was seen a few times. This chain links TRBV3-1 with TRBJ1-1, with D perhaps TRBD1 (6 bases). CDR1 LGHDT and CDR2 YNNKEL come from the germline V gene (reference sequence). V dropped 7 bases and J dropped 8 bases, with 11 bases sitting between them. The CDR3 spans 11 residues. The CDR3 DNA follows: TGTGCCAGCACCGGGAGGGGGGAAGCTTTCTTT. Its translation is CASTGRGEAFF.

This clonotype showed up just a few times. The chain is built from TRBV27 and TRBJ2-5; 12 nucleotides align to TRBD1. V was clipped by 4 bases and J by 5 bases; unmatched bases: 14. Germline-derived CDR1 and CDR2 are MNHEY and SMNVEV (reference sequence). The CDR3 is 18 residues long. CDR3 coding DNA: TGTGCCAGCAGTTATTTTCGTCCGGGACAGGGGGCAGGGGAGACCCAGTACTTC. Protein product: CASSYFRPGQGAGETQYF.

This clonotype was seen only a few times. V usage is TRBV20-1 and J usage is TRBJ2-3; TRBD2 might be the D (6 bases). Trimming cost V 4 bases and J 1 base, with 9 bases left between them. Germline V gene lookup returns CDR1 DFQATT and CDR2 SNEGSKA (reference sequence). This CDR3 has 13 amino acids. CDR3 DNA sequence: TGCAGTGCTAAGGTAGCGGGCACAGATACGCAGTATTTT. It translates to CSAKVAGTDTQYF.

J is TRBJ1-5 and V is TRBV6-1, with D unresolved. CDR3 length: 12 residues. Germline V gene data show CDR1 as MNHNS and CDR2 as SASEGT. V was pared by 8 bases and J by 0 bases, with 5 bases between. The CDR3 region has the DNA TGTGCCAGCCCTGATAGCAATCAGCCCCAGCATTTT. It codes for CASPDSNQPQHF.

This clonotype was observed at least ten times. CDR3 sequence reads: CASSFSVGGYNEQFF. The CDR3 nucleotides are TGTGCCAGCAGCTTCTCAGTGGGGGGGTACAATGAGCAGTTCTTC. V usage is TRBV7-2 and J usage is TRBJ2-1; 7 bases are a match to TRBD2. CDR1 and CDR2 (germline): SGHTA, FQGNSA. The length of the CDR3 is 15 residues. V was clipped by 3 bases and J by 4 bases; unmatched bases: 6.

This chain connects TRBV14 to TRBJ2-5; 7 nucleotides line up with TRBD2. Germline CDR1 reads SGHDN; CDR2 reads FVKESK. Trimming cost V 4 bases and J 2 bases; bases outside gene matches: 13. The CDR3 is 17 residues long. The CDR3 DNA reads TGTGCCAGCAGCCCGGGTCTAGCGGTACTTAATCAAGAGACCCAGTACTTC. It codes for CASSPGLAVLNQETQYF.

There are many counts of this clonotype. The V gene is TRBV11-2, the J gene TRBJ2-5; D may be TRBD1 (6 bases). V lost 5 bases, J lost 0 bases, and 10 bases lay in between. The germline V gene encodes CDR1 SGHAT and CDR2 FQNNGV. There are 14 residues in the CDR3. CDR3 DNA: TGTGCCAGCAGCGTCGGGACACACCAAGAGACCCAGTACTTC. Translation: CASSVGTHQETQYF.

This clonotype has just a few counts. The chain carries TRBV2 and TRBJ1-2; 7 nucleotides line up with TRBD1. The CDR3 has 15 residues. V dropped 4 bases and J dropped 4; count of bases not matched to a gene: 9. Looked up from germline, CDR1 is SNHLY and CDR2 is FYNNEI. The CDR3 sequence is CASSGSPTGSYGYTF. The CDR3 DNA sequence: TGTGCCAGCAGTGGAAGTCCGACAGGGAGCTATGGCTACACCTTC.

J is TRBJ2-3 and V is TRBV12-3 or TRBV12-4, with TRBD2 identical over 7 bases. This CDR3 is built from 16 residues. Trimming at V came to 2 bases and at J to 3 bases, leaving 8 bases not matched to a gene. CDR3 in DNA: TGTGCCAGCAGTTTAATGGCTAGCGGAGTAACAGATACGCAGTATTTT. Protein sequence: CASSLMASGVTDTQYF.

The table lists this clonotype with many counts. The chain links TRBV7-2 to TRBJ1-1; D ambiguous. Germline V lookup: CDR1 SGHTA, CDR2 FQGNSA. The CDR3 consists of 14 residues. The V end lost 5 bases, the J end lost 10 bases, and 20 bases lay between the germline ends. CDR3: CASSRKRGPARAFF. In nucleotides, the CDR3 is TGTGCCAGCAGCCGAAAAAGAGGCCCTGCGAGAGCTTTCTTT.

This clonotype has ten or more counts. The chain recombines TRBV7-2 with TRBJ2-7; tentatively, D is TRBD2 (7 bases). The CDR3 runs 15 residues. V lost 5 bases, J lost 4 bases, and 18 bases lay in between. Germline lookup yields CDR1 SGHTA and CDR2 FQGNSA. CDR3 coding DNA: TGTGCCAGCAGCGAATCAGGACAGCGGGGATACGAGCAGTACTTC. Its protein product is CASSESGQRGYEQYF.

This clonotype appeared many times. The V gene is TRBV7-3, the J gene TRBJ2-1; 8 bases fit TRBD2. Germline lookup yields CDR1 SGHTA and CDR2 FQGTGA. This CDR3 spans 19 amino acids. The ends lost 4 bases at V and 0 bases at J; junction bases unmatched: 14. The CDR3 DNA is TGTGCCAGCAGCTCCCGGGCGGGAGGTAAGCTGGGCTCCTACAATGAGCAGTTCTTC. This encodes CASSSRAGGKLGSYNEQFF.

The chain links TRBV11-2 to TRBJ2-2; D might be TRBD1 or TRBD2, each matching 5 bases. V was pared by 7 bases and J by 5 bases, with 23 bases between. The CDR3 spans 17 residues. Germline V gene data show CDR1 as SGHAT and CDR2 as FQNNGV. CDR3 amino acids: CASTILSRDVRTGELFF. The CDR3 DNA reads TGTGCCAGCACCATACTCTCCCGGGACGTTCGGACCGGGGAGCTGTTTTTT.

J is TRBJ2-3 and V is TRBV28; D uncertain. CDR1 is MDHEN and CDR2 is SYDVKM in the germline V gene. This CDR3 region has 15 residues. V was clipped by 3 bases and J by 4 bases, with 14 bases between them. CDR3 DNA sequence: TGTGCCAGCAGTTTTGTTTCCACCTCGGCAGATACGCAGTATTTT. Amino acids: CASSFVSTSADTQYF. Using reference TRBV28 and TRBJ2-3 for the parts outside the CDR3, the full variable domain is DVKVTQSSRYLVKRTGEKVFLECVQDMDHENMFWYRQDPGLGLRLIYFSYDVKMKEKGDIPEGYSVSREKKERFSLILESASTNQTSMYLCASSFVSTSADTQYFGPGTRLTVL.

The sample holds a few counts of this clonotype. This sequence joins TRBV19 and TRBJ2-1, with D maybe TRBD2 (6 bases). CDR3 size: 14 residues. Germline V gene sequence: CDR1 LNHDA, CDR2 SQIVND (reference sequence). Deletions cut 5 bases from V and 4 bases from J, with 12 bases between. The CDR3 reads CASSFAGIYNEQFF. CDR3 coding DNA: TGTGCCAGTAGTTTCGCGGGGATTTACAATGAGCAGTTCTTC.